This TCR beta chain was obtained from a study of T cells after yellow fever vaccination. As for the study in general: Some fractions had low cell numbers, and these were prepared with SMART-Seq v4 Ultra Low Input.

TCR cDNA was made by 5'RACE template switching, adding a universal primer site and UMIs. MiXCR was run by TCRdb on the 5' RACE reads, yielding one entry per CDR3 protein. The repertoire includes approximately 580,000 distinct CDR3 sequences, roughly a sixth of them detected once, and around a sixth sits in the top ten. Note on this clonotype: A junction end diverges from the germline sequence, so it may reflect a read error.

CDR1 MGHRA and CDR2 YSYEKL come from the germline V gene. This CDR3 comprises 16 residues. The origin of this receptor is a man aged 18 to 35 who received the YFV17D yellow fever vaccine. Specimen: PBMCs, collected 5 days after the first yellow fever vaccination. V gene TRBV4-1 combines with J gene TRBJ1-1; 7 bases match TRBD1. The CDR3 DNA reads TGCACCAGCAGCCAAGCGGTAGGGACAGCGAACACTGAAGCTTTCTTT. This gives the protein CTSSQAVGTANTEAFF.